This is a list of T cell receptor beta chains from one sample in a study of blood T cells in healthy people across ages. MiXCR, run by TCRdb on the 5' RACE reads, gives a single entry per CDR3 protein. The data show 900,000 to 950,000 distinct CDR3 sequences, roughly 29% seen once. This sample also appeared in a second study, on T cells of mothers and their children.

The sequenced material came from blood. The receptors were sampled from a woman in her thirties or forties in good health. Each CDR3 is given with its conserved first and last residue. The D gene is left open where the match is weak. Rows give clone size only sometimes, using once, few, many, or a class for an expanded clone.

TGTGCCAGCAGTGAAGCGGGCACAGATACGCAGTATTTT	CASSEAGTDTQYF	TRBJ2-3	NA	many	TRBV6-4
TGCAGTGCTAGGGGTACTAGCGGGGGGACCCACGAGCAGTACTTC	CSARGTSGGTHEQYF	TRBJ2-7	TRBD2	NA	TRBV20-1
TGTGCCAGCAGCCCTACACAGGGGACTCCCTACGAGCAGTACTTC	CASSPTQGTPYEQYF	TRBJ2-7	NA	many	TRBV7-3
TGTGCCAGCAGTTGGAAGCGGAACACTGAAGCTTTCTTT	CASSWKRNTEAFF	TRBJ1-1	NA	many	TRBV12-3/TRBV12-4
TGTGCCAGCAGTTTTTGGGGGCGAGGTTCTGGCTACACCTTC	CASSFWGRGSGYTF	TRBJ1-2	NA	NA	TRBV28
TGCAGTGCTAGACTTCCCCGGAGGAACACTGAAGCTTTCTTT	CSARLPRRNTEAFF	TRBJ1-1	NA	NA	TRBV20-1
TGTGCCAGCAGACACGACCAAGTAGGGAACTACGAGCAGTACTTC	CASRHDQVGNYEQYF	TRBJ2-7	NA	many	TRBV28
TGTGCCAGCAGTTTATGGTTCGGGGGGACAGGGAAACAACGGACCTACGAGCAGTACTTC	CASSLWFGGTGKQRTYEQYF	TRBJ2-7	TRBD1	many	TRBV12-3/TRBV12-4
TGTGCCAGCAGTTCTGGACAACTAGCCAAAAACATTCAGTACTTC	CASSSGQLAKNIQYF	TRBJ2-4	NA	NA	TRBV28
TGTGCCAGCAGCCATCTCGGGGACAGAGCGTCCGGCTACACCTTC	CASSHLGDRASGYTF	TRBJ1-2	TRBD1	many	TRBV3-1
TGCGCCAGCATGAGGGTTGAAGGTGGAGATACGCAGTATTTT	CASMRVEGGDTQYF	TRBJ2-3	NA	few	TRBV4-3
TGTGCCACCAGCAGGCGCACAGGGGGCCCCTCCCCTTACGAGCAGTACTTC	CATSRRTGGPSPYEQYF	TRBJ2-7	TRBD1	few	TRBV15
TGTGCCTCCGGAGCGTTCACTGAAGCTTTCTTT	CASGAFTEAFF	TRBJ1-1	NA	NA	TRBV10-3
TGCAGCGCTGCGGGACAGGGGGCGGGTGAGCAGTACTTC	CSAAGQGAGEQYF	TRBJ2-5	TRBD1	many	TRBV29-1
TGTGCCAGCAGTTTATATGGTAAGACCGGGACAATCTACGAGCAGTACTTC	CASSLYGKTGTIYEQYF	TRBJ2-7	NA	many	TRBV27
TGTGCCAGCAGTAACCGGGACGGGATGCCCCAGCATTTT	CASSNRDGMPQHF	TRBJ1-5	NA	NA	TRBV12-3/TRBV12-4
TGTGCCAGCGGTTATAGAGCACTTTATGGCTACACCTTC	CASGYRALYGYTF	TRBJ1-2	NA	many	TRBV7-9
TGTGCCAGCAGCTGGGATGCTTCCCGGGGGACCACAGATACGCAGTATTTT	CASSWDASRGTTDTQYF	TRBJ2-3	NA	few	TRBV7-3
TGCGCCAGCAGCTTGGAGGCGCAGGGTGGCGAAAAACTGTTTTTT	CASSLEAQGGEKLFF	TRBJ1-4	NA	NA	TRBV5-1
TGTGCCAGCAGTCATTATACCCCATCGCAGTATTTT	CASSHYTPSQYF	TRBJ2-3	NA	NA	TRBV7-2
TGTGCCAGCAGCCCACGGAAGACAGGGTCTACTGAAGCTTTCTTT	CASSPRKTGSTEAFF	TRBJ1-1	TRBD1	NA	TRBV6-2/TRBV6-3
TGTGCCACCAGGCCGACAGGGGTCGACGCAGATACGCAGTATTTT	CATRPTGVDADTQYF	TRBJ2-3	TRBD1	many	TRBV24-1
TGCAGCGTCGCCGGGACAGGTTTTACCAATGAGCAGTTCTTC	CSVAGTGFTNEQFF	TRBJ2-1	TRBD1	many	TRBV29-1
TGTGCCAGCAGTGTGGGTCGCCAGGGGGGGGACATTCAGTACTTC	CASSVGRQGGDIQYF	TRBJ2-4	NA	many	TRBV25-1
TGTGCCAGCAGCTTAGGGGACGAGACAGGGAGAATCTCCTACAATGAGCAGTTCTTC	CASSLGDETGRISYNEQFF	TRBJ2-1	TRBD1	NA	TRBV7-6
TGTGCCAGCAGACCGGGACAGTACTCTGGGGCCAACGTCCTGACTTTC	CASRPGQYSGANVLTF	TRBJ2-6	TRBD1	NA	TRBV27
TGTGCCAGCAGTTTTCGGGGCATCATTTATAATTCACCCCTCCACTTT	CASSFRGIIYNSPLHF	TRBJ1-6	NA	few	TRBV28
TGCGCCAGCAGCGGGGGGGACAGCTTTAATTCACCCCTCCACTTT	CASSGGDSFNSPLHF	TRBJ1-6	TRBD1	few	TRBV5-1
TGTGCCAGCTCCCTTGAGGACTATGGCTACACCTTC	CASSLEDYGYTF	TRBJ1-2	NA	many	TRBV18
TGCAGTGCTCACCCGGGGGGGGGTTACAATGAGCAGTTCTTC	CSAHPGGGYNEQFF	TRBJ2-1	TRBD2	many	TRBV20-1
TGTGCCAGCAGCTTAGATAGCGGACAGTACCACAATGAGCAGTTCTTC	CASSLDSGQYHNEQFF	TRBJ2-1	NA	few	TRBV11-2
TGTGCCAGCAGTATCCCCGGGGGGAAGAAGGAGGGGACCCAGTACTTC	CASSIPGGKKEGTQYF	TRBJ2-5	TRBD2	NA	TRBV6-5
TGCAGTGCTAGCGTGGAGGCGAACACTGAAGCTTTCTTT	CSASVEANTEAFF	TRBJ1-1	NA	NA	TRBV20-1
TGTGCCAGCAGCTTACCCTCGACAGGGGGCCGGAGTGGCTACACCTTC	CASSLPSTGGRSGYTF	TRBJ1-2	TRBD1	few	TRBV7-9
TGTGCCAGCACCTCGGGAGGTACTAACTATGGCTACACCTTC	CASTSGGTNYGYTF	TRBJ1-2	NA	few	TRBV28
TGTGCCAGCACCCTACAGGGGACTTTCTACGAGCAGTACTTC	CASTLQGTFYEQYF	TRBJ2-7	NA	NA	TRBV28
TGCAGTGCTAGAGATCCGGGGAGAGCCAGGGGCTACGAGCAGTACTTC	CSARDPGRARGYEQYF	TRBJ2-7	NA	many	TRBV20-1
TGTGCCAGCAGTGAAGCGCTTCTTGGACTAGCGGGGGGAGGTTACGAGCAGTACTTC	CASSEALLGLAGGGYEQYF	TRBJ2-7	TRBD2	NA	TRBV6-1
TGCAGTGCATACGGGGAGGGGCGAGGAAACACCATATATTTT	CSAYGEGRGNTIYF	TRBJ1-3	NA	few	TRBV20-1
TGCAGCGTAGGAAAGGGCTCCTACAATGAGCAGTTCTTC	CSVGKGSYNEQFF	TRBJ2-1	NA	many	TRBV29-1
TGTGCCAGCAGCTTTAGGTTGGGGCTGGACTACGAGCAGTACTTC	CASSFRLGLDYEQYF	TRBJ2-7	NA	many	TRBV7-2